Below, one T cell receptor beta chain is given with its context. Profiling relied on immunoSEQ multiplex PCR, and the TCRdb table lists in-frame clones only, not all of them. In the table there are more than 45,000 clones, nearly 95% of which are singletons. The data originate from a study of T cell changes during pregnancy in multiple sclerosis. The TCR sequence derives from a female donor with multiple sclerosis, enrolled in a pregnancy study. Source: CD4+ T cells from peripheral blood mononuclear cells, taken in the second trimester of pregnancy.

The CDR3, as DNA: TGTGCCTGGACCATGACAGGCTATGGCTACACCTTC. Translation: CAWTMTGYGYTF. V gene TRBV30 combines with J gene TRBJ1-2; maybe TRBD1 (6 bases). Between the trimmed V and J ends, which lost 4 bases and 4 bases, there was a span of 10 bases. This CDR3 has 12 amino acids. Germline assignment: CDR1 GTSNPN and CDR2 SVGIG (reference sequence).